This T cell receptor (beta chain) is drawn from a study of T-cell reconstitution after alpha-beta-depleted transplantation in children. Molecular barcoding with unique molecular identifiers was used for the TCRbeta library. TCRdb re-called the PCR reads with MiXCR, one entry per CDR3 protein. The sample includes over 300,000 distinct CDR3 sequences, about a tenth of them seen just once. This clonotype has only a few counts. The CDR3 spans 16 residues. Germline V gene sequence: CDR1 ENHRY, CDR2 SYGVKD. Trimming took 10 bases from V and 9 from J; bases not matched to a gene: 19. This material consisted of PBMCs from the stem cell graft donor, taken from the stem cell graft. This TCR was recovered from a human donor who donated a stem cell graft to a child with acute lymphoblastic leukemia. The rearrangement uses TRBV10-3 and TRBJ1-5; 9 nucleotides align to TRBD1. The CDR3 is CATGGSGTGRDPPQHF. The CDR3 DNA is TGTGCCACCGGGGGGAGTGGGACAGGGAGGGACCCGCCCCAGCATTTT.